This is a list of T cell receptor beta chains from one sample in a study of T-cell memory formation after mild COVID-19. TCRdb called the 5' RACE reads again in MiXCR, with one record for every CDR3 protein. In the table there are under 70,000 distinct CDR3 sequences, approximately 9% of which are singletons. The sample consisted of PBMCs or a T cell subset sorted from them (not recorded which). Every receptor here comes from a man between 18 and 29 years old who had mild COVID-19 (a few samples of this study predate the infection). Cell type and time point are not known. CDR3s leave out the opening cysteine and the closing phenylalanine or tryptophan.

J gene,V gene,CDR3 protein
TRBJ2-4,TRBV4-3,ASSQGVTNENIQY
TRBJ2-5,TRBV7-8,ASSYTPGPQETQY
TRBJ2-7,TRBV4-2,ASSRVRQVASYEQY
TRBJ2-2,TRBV5-1,ASSFPTSGHHNTGELF
TRBJ1-1,TRBV20-1,SARDRANTEAF
TRBJ1-6,TRBV4-2,ASSLYRSPLH
TRBJ2-3,TRBV6-5,ASKGTTDTQY
TRBJ2-5,TRBV20-1,SAGSRVETQY
TRBJ1-2,TRBV5-1,ASSVGSPNYGYT
TRBJ2-3,TRBV7-3,ASSPLGAGTDTQY
TRBJ2-1,TRBV7-9,ASSFGGDSWI
TRBJ2-4,TRBV7-4,ASSPRQGTF
TRBJ1-2,TRBV5-1,ASSPGPANYGYT
TRBJ2-5,TRBV7-2,ASSFPGGTQY
TRBJ2-1,TRBV24-1,ATSVPRGEGTNEQF